This T cell receptor (beta chain) was sequenced during a study of cytomegalovirus exposure and HLA in healthy donors. V lost 1 base and J lost 5; bases outside the gene matches: 1. Germline V gene sequence: CDR1 LNHDA, CDR2 SQIVND (reference sequence). The CDR3 totals 14 residues. This table comes from immunoSEQ multiplex PCR, and its TCRdb copy is limited to in-frame clones, with some not included. The data show roughly 260,000 clones, with around nine tenths seen just once and about 2.8% held by the top ten. V is TRBV19 and J is TRBJ2-1; the match to TRBD2 covers 8 bases. The source is a man aged 18 to 30 in good health and CMV-seronegative. What was sequenced was PBMCs. DNA for the CDR3: TGTGCCAGTAGTATAGTACTAGCGGACAATGAGCAGTTCTTC. Its protein product is CASSIVLADNEQFF.